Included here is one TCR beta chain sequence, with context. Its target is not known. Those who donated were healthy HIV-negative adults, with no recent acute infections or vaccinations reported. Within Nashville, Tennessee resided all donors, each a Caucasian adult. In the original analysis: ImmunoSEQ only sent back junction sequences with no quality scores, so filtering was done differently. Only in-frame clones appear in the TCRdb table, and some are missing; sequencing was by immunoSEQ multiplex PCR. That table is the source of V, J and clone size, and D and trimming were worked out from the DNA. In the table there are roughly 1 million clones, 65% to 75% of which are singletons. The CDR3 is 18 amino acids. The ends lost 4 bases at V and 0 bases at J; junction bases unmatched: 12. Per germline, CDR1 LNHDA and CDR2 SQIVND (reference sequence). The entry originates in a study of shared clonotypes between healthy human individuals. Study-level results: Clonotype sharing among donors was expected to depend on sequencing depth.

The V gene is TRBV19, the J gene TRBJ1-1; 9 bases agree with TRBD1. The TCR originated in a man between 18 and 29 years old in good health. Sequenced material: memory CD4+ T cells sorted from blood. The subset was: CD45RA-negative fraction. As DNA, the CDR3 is TGTGCCAGTAGTACAAATACCCCCGGGACAGGGATGAACACTGAAGCTTTCTTT. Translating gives CASSTNTPGTGMNTEAFF. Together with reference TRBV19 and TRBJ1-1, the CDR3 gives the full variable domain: DGGITQSPKYLFRKEGQNVTLSCEQNLNHDAMYWYRQDPGQGLRLIYYSQIVNDFQKGDIAEGYSVSREKKESFPLTVTSAQKNPTAFYLCASSTNTPGTGMNTEAFFGQGTRLTVV.